The 19 T cell receptor beta chains below were found in one sample sequenced in a study of T cells after yellow fever vaccination (dated by TCRdb to the late 2010s). The treatment or condition label, as the study defines it: live attenuated yellow fever vaccine strain. Library preparation was by 5' RACE. The run used an Illumina HiSeq 2500. TCRdb's own reprocessing of the public reads used fastp at Q25 and MiXCR and kept productive beta chains. Each CDR3 protein gets just one entry, which takes the most common genes and DNA from the rows behind it. Across this sample there are almost 600,000 distinct CDR3 sequences, with roughly 12% seen only once. The top ten constitute around an eighth of the sample. Source: PBMCs, taken on the day of the yellow fever booster vaccination. These receptors originate from a young man who received the YFV17D yellow fever vaccine.

This clonotype has only a few counts. This rearrangement joins TRBV11-2 to TRBJ2-3; TRBD2 matches 13 bases. Looked up from germline, CDR1 is SGHAT and CDR2 is FQNNGV. This CDR3 contains 15 residues. The V and J ends lost 7 bases and 7 bases, in that order; junction bases with no gene match: 8. The CDR3 loop is CASTLTSGRRNTQYF. The CDR3 coding sequence is TGTGCCAGCACCCTGACTAGCGGGAGGCGTAATACGCAGTATTTT.

This clonotype was picked up a small number of times. The J gene is TRBJ2-4, the V gene TRBV20-1; TRBD1 might be the D (8 bases). V dropped 4 bases and J dropped 8 bases, with 18 bases sitting between them. Per the germline V gene, CDR1 is DFQATT and CDR2 is SNEGSKA (reference sequence). There are 14 residues in the CDR3. The CDR3 loop is CSAKAGGLADIQYF. The CDR3 coding sequence is TGCAGTGCTAAGGCAGGGGGCCTAGCGGACATTCAGTACTTC.

This rearrangement joins TRBV12-3 or TRBV12-4 to TRBJ2-4, with a tentative D call TRBD1 (5 bases). The CDR3 is made up of 16 amino acids. V lost 1 base, J lost 5 bases, and 15 bases lay in between. This CDR3 is CASSLEGVSWENIQYF. The CDR3 nucleotides read TGTGCCAGCAGTTTAGAAGGGGTTAGCTGGGAAAACATTCAGTACTTC.

This clonotype was seen only a few times. This chain uses TRBV5-1 with TRBJ1-1, with 10 bases aligning to TRBD1. The CDR3 runs 18 residues. The germline V gene encodes CDR1 SGHRS and CDR2 YFSETQ. V trimming: 0 bases; J trimming: 6 bases; junction bases outside the gene matches: 14. The CDR3 protein is CASSLGQGAQIQGAEAFF. CDR3 sequence (DNA): TGCGCCAGCAGCTTGGGACAGGGGGCGCAAATTCAAGGCGCTGAAGCTTTCTTT.

The table lists this clonotype with a few counts. J is TRBJ2-1 and V is TRBV29-1, with D perhaps TRBD1 or TRBD2 (5 bases each). The CDR3 has 13 residues. Trimming pared 4 bases from V and 9 bases from J, leaving 16 bases between. Germline CDR1 is SQVTM and CDR2 is ANQGSEA. CDR3: CSVAGPSGGEQFF. Written as DNA, the CDR3 is TGCAGCGTTGCAGGGCCCTCTGGGGGTGAGCAGTTCTTC.

CDR3 amino acids: CATNFGNTIYF. The DNA of the CDR3 is TGTGCCACCAACTTTGGAAACACCATATATTTT. This chain uses TRBV15 with TRBJ1-3; D is unresolved. Germline CDR1 LNHNV, CDR2 YYDKDF (reference sequence). CDR3 length equals 11 residues. Trimming took 7 bases from V and 3 from J, leaving 4 bases between them.

This clonotype was observed a handful of times. The V gene is TRBV6-1, the J gene TRBJ2-3; tentative D call: TRBD2 (6 bases). This CDR3 has 16 residues. In germline, CDR1 is MNHNS, CDR2 SASEGT. Trimming stripped 6 bases from V and 1 base from J, with 17 bases between. The CDR3 coding sequence is TGTGCCAGCAGCTTGGAGCCGGGAGTAGGCACAGATACGCAGTATTTT. Translating it yields CASSLEPGVGTDTQYF.

This chain joins TRBV5-1 and TRBJ1-6, with D perhaps matching TRBD1 (5 bases). Trimming took 0 bases from V and 8 from J, leaving 15 bases between them. Germline V gives CDR1 SGHRS, CDR2 YFSETQ. The CDR3 contains 16 residues. This CDR3 reads CASSLDSGTGHSPLHF. The DNA for the CDR3 is TGCGCCAGCAGCTTGGATTCAGGGACTGGGCATTCACCCCTCCACTTT.

This clonotype was picked up a small number of times. The gene calls are TRBV5-1 and TRBJ2-2; 9 nucleotides line up with TRBD1. Germline CDR1 reads SGHRS; CDR2 reads YFSETQ. CDR3 length equals 14 residues. V shed 5 bases and J 8 bases; nucleotides not matched to a gene: 7. CDR3 in amino acids: CASSYRGPTGELFF. The CDR3 coding sequence is TGCGCCAGCAGTTACAGGGGGCCTACAGGGGAGCTGTTTTTT.

V usage is TRBV29-1 and J usage is TRBJ2-1, with 11 positions matching TRBD2. This CDR3 has 13 residues. Germline V gene lookup returns CDR1 SQVTM and CDR2 ANQGSEA. Trimming took 4 bases from V and 9 from J; bases not matched to a gene: 5. As DNA, the CDR3 is TGCAGCGTTGGGCTAGCGGGAGGCGGTGAGCAGTTCTTC. Protein sequence: CSVGLAGGGEQFF.

In its sample, this clonotype was seen a few times. The chain combines TRBV29-1 with TRBJ1-2; D remains ambiguous. Germline-derived CDR1 and CDR2 are SQVTM and ANQGSEA. The CDR3 runs 14 residues. V was cut by 0 bases and J by 2 bases, with 10 bases left in between. The CDR3 DNA sequence: TGCAGCGTTGAAGATCCGAAGCGAAACTATGGCTACACCTTC. It yields the protein CSVEDPKRNYGYTF.

This clonotype was recorded a few times. The chain recombines TRBV7-9 with TRBJ1-3; 8 bases agree with TRBD1. The germline V gene encodes CDR1 SEHNR and CDR2 FQNEAQ (reference sequence). Germline trimming cut 5 bases from V and 6 bases from J; bases unmatched to any gene: 12. CDR3 size: 16 residues. The CDR3 sequence: CASSTRTGLKENTIYF. CDR3 sequence (DNA): TGTGCCAGCAGCACCCGGACAGGGCTTAAAGAAAACACCATATATTTT.

The chain couples TRBV5-6 to TRBJ1-1; 10 bases map to TRBD1. The trim removed 8 bases at V and 5 bases at J, leaving 9 bases unmatched. The CDR3 totals 14 residues. CDR1 and CDR2 (germline): SGHDT, YYEEEE. The CDR3, as DNA: TGTGCCAGTCGTCGTGACAGGGGGCGGACTGAAGCTTTCTTT. As protein: CASRRDRGRTEAFF.

This clonotype was seen only a few times. The V call is TRBV9, the J call TRBJ2-6, with 7 bases fitting TRBD1. The CDR3 covers 17 residues. The trim removed 4 bases at V and 7 bases at J, leaving 14 bases unmatched. Germline CDR1 reads SGDLS; CDR2 reads YYNGEE. CDR3 loop: CASSSEQTGLVANVLTF. In nucleotides, the CDR3 is TGTGCCAGCAGCTCAGAGCAGACAGGGTTGGTAGCCAACGTCCTGACTTTC.

This clonotype appeared a few times. The V call is TRBV20-1, the J call TRBJ2-7; 7 nucleotides line up with TRBD2. The CDR3 length is 14 residues. J lost 1 base, V lost 3 bases, and 6 bases had no gene match. CDR1 is DFQATT, CDR2 SNEGSKA, per germline (reference sequence). The CDR3 protein is CSASGGGVSYEQYF. For the CDR3, the DNA is TGCAGTGCTAGTGGCGGGGGAGTGTCCTACGAGCAGTACTTC.

The chain employs TRBV20-1 and TRBJ2-2, with 10 bases aligning to TRBD2. CDR3 length: 17 residues. Trimming cost V 3 bases and J 0 bases; bases outside gene matches: 7. Germline values: CDR1 DFQATT, CDR2 SNEGSKA (reference sequence). The CDR3 DNA reads TGCAGTGCTAGGGATCGTCTAGCGGGAGCGAACACCGGGGAGCTGTTTTTT. This gives the protein CSARDRLAGANTGELFF.

This clonotype has just a few counts. V is TRBV7-2 and J is TRBJ1-2; TRBD1 is a possible D gene (5 bases). From germline, CDR1 is SGHTA and CDR2 FQGNSA. CDR3 length: 13 residues. V lost 4 bases and J 8 bases, leaving 14 bases between the germline ends. DNA of the CDR3: TGTGCCAGCAGCTACGGGACTCGCCAAGGCTACACCTTC. Its translation: CASSYGTRQGYTF. Full variable domain (missing parts from reference TRBV7-2 and TRBJ1-2): GAGVSQSPSNKVTEKGKDVELRCDPISGHTALYWYRQSLGQGLEFLIYFQGNSAPDKSGLPSDRFSAERTGGSVSTLTIQRTQQEDSAVYLCASSYGTRQGYTFGSGTRLTVV.

The CDR3 DNA sequence: TGTGCCAGCAGTCTGGGTTTGTTGGGGTCTAGCACAGATACGCAGTATTTT. Protein product: CASSLGLLGSSTDTQYF. The chain has TRBV12-3 or TRBV12-4 and TRBJ2-3; D is uncertain. The V end lost 5 bases, the J end lost 0 bases, and 18 bases lay between the germline ends. The CDR3 loop spans 17 amino acids.

This clonotype has only a few counts. The chain recombines TRBV29-1 with TRBJ2-1; weak D call: TRBD1 (6 bases). The CDR3 has 14 amino acids. Trimming took 7 bases from V and 5 from J, leaving 18 bases between them. Germline V CDR1 and CDR2: SQVTM, ANQGSEA. CDR3 nucleotide sequence: TGCAGCGGCCTGGGGGCCCTAGGGCACAATGAGCAGTTCTTC. Amino acid sequence: CSGLGALGHNEQFF.